A selection of T cell receptor beta chains follows, all from one sample in a study of a mutant IDH1 vaccine in newly diagnosed glioma. Their specific antigens are unknown. Clones were sequenced by immunoSEQ multiplex PCR, and TCRdb holds only the in-frame ones, with some missing. The data show around 11,000 clones, about 91% seen once. The sequencing used PBMCs, collected from a glioma patient whose treatment included an IDH1 peptide vaccine. The receptors derive from a woman aged 40 to 50 with glioma. Some clones in this sample may be carry-over from other donors' samples. The CDR3 runs from the conserved cysteine through the conserved F or W. Each record gives: V gene, clone size, D gene, J gene, CDR3 DNA, CDR3 protein. The D gene is left open where the match is weak. Clone size is stated in some rows and not others, as once, few, many or a class when expanded.

TRBV5-1,.,.,TRBJ2-3,TGCGCCAGCACGCGGGGAGGGGGCGGAACAGATACGCAGTATTTT,CASTRGGGGTDTQYF
TRBV27,once,TRBD2,TRBJ2-5,TGTGCCAGCAGTTTTAATGGTCGGGAGGGAGAGACCCAGTACTTC,CASSFNGREGETQYF
TRBV5-4,.,.,TRBJ2-1,TGTGCCAGCAGCATGGGACAACCCTTGGGTGAGCAGTTCTTC,CASSMGQPLGEQFF
TRBV5-1,.,TRBD2,TRBJ2-5,TGCGCCAGCAGCTTCGGATTAGCGGGAGTATTAGAGACCCAGTACTTC,CASSFGLAGVLETQYF
TRBV4-2,once,.,TRBJ1-1,TGTGCCAGCAGCCCCCTTAAACGGTCGGGGAACACTGAAGCTTTCTTT,CASSPLKRSGNTEAFF
TRBV21-1,.,.,TRBJ2-7,TGTGCCAGCAGCAAAGGAGAAAAAGGGGACGGCTACGAGCAGTACTTC,CASSKGEKGDGYEQYF
TRBV5-1,.,.,TRBJ2-5,TGCGCCAGCAGCTTAACCTCCGGGTTGGGGCAAGAGACCCAGTACTTC,CASSLTSGLGQETQYF
TRBV13,few,.,TRBJ1-5,TGTGCCAGCAGCTTAGGCGGTAGGAATCAGCCCCAGCATTTT,CASSLGGRNQPQHF
TRBV29-1,large,.,TRBJ1-1,TGCAGCGCCGGGGACACTGAAGCTTTCTTT,CSAGDTEAFF
TRBV13,.,.,TRBJ2-7,TGTGCCAGCAGCTTCCGACAGGCCCACTACGAGCAGTACTTC,CASSFRQAHYEQYF
TRBV14,.,.,TRBJ2-7,TGTGCCAGCAGCCAAGATGAGTGGGTCTCCTACGAGCAGTACTTC,CASSQDEWVSYEQYF
TRBV5-5,.,TRBD2,TRBJ2-7,TGTGCCAGCAGTTTAAGTAGCGGGAGTTCCTACGAGCAGTACTTC,CASSLSSGSSYEQYF
TRBV27,.,.,TRBJ2-7,TGTGCCAGCAGTTTTGGCACCGACTACGAGCAGTACTTC,CASSFGTDYEQYF
TRBV10-3,.,TRBD1,TRBJ2-7,TGTGCCACGCAGGGGGCCTCCTTATACGAGCAGTACTTC,CATQGASLYEQYF
TRBV5-4,.,.,TRBJ2-7,TGTGCCAGCAGCTTGGGGGGATCTCCCTACGAGCAGTACTTC,CASSLGGSPYEQYF
TRBV2,.,.,TRBJ2-1,TGTGCCAGCGGAGCAACTCCGGGGGGCCGGGGTGAGCAGTTCTTC,CASGATPGGRGEQFF
TRBV7-9,few,.,TRBJ2-2,TGTGCCAGCAGGAAGACCGGGGAGCTGTTTTTT,CASRKTGELFF
TRBV30,few,.,TRBJ1-1,TGTGCCTGGAGGGATAGACTGCACACTGAAGCTTTCTTT,CAWRDRLHTEAFF
TRBV9,.,.,TRBJ2-1,TGTGCCAGCAGCGCCAGCTTCCAGGCAAACAATGAGCAGTTCTTC,CASSASFQANNEQFF
TRBV18,.,.,TRBJ1-1,TGTGCCAGCTTCACCAGCAGTACGAACACTGAAGCTTTCTTT,CASFTSSTNTEAFF
TRBV19,.,.,TRBJ2-7,TGTGCCAGTAGTCGACATACAGGGCTCGAGCAGTACTTC,CASSRHTGLEQYF
TRBV29-1,.,TRBD1,TRBJ2-1,TGCAGCGTTGAGTTCGGGGGACAGGGCTTAATGGATGAGCAGTTCTTC,CSVEFGGQGLMDEQFF
TRBV7-8,.,TRBD2,TRBJ2-3,TGTGCCAGCAGCTTAACAGGACTAGCGGGAGGGCCATTGGGTACGCAGTATTTT,CASSLTGLAGGPLGTQYF
TRBV7-9,.,TRBD1,TRBJ2-2,TGTGCCAGCAGCTTGACAGGGAGCCCCGGGGAGCTGTTTTTT,CASSLTGSPGELFF
TRBV29-1,.,TRBD1,TRBJ1-2,TGCAGCGGGGGGACAGGGAGTGACTATGGCTACACCTTC,CSGGTGSDYGYTF
TRBV7-9,.,.,TRBJ1-6,TGTGCCAGCAGCTTAGGGCAGGGAGATTCACCCCTCCACTTT,CASSLGQGDSPLHF